These T cell receptor beta chains were read from a single sample in a study of blood T cell repertoires in COVID-19. Generated by immunoSEQ multiplex PCR, the TCRdb table keeps only in-frame clones and is missing some. The sample yields 95,000 to 100,000 clones, 85% to 95% seen once. The sequencing input was peripheral blood. The origin of the receptors is a man in his fifties with active COVID-19. Both conserved end residues are part of each CDR3. D genes are given only for firm matches. Size is stated for part of the rows, as once, few or many counts, or as a class when the clone is expanded.

>TRBJ2-7|-|TRBV5-5|TRBD1
TGTGCCAGCAGCACCTGGGACAGGGGAAACGAGCAGTACTTC
CASSTWDRGNEQYF
>TRBJ2-4|-|TRBV3-1/TRBV3-2|TRBD1
TGTGCCAGCAGTCGGGACAGGGACAGCATTCAGTACTTC
CASSRDRDSIQYF
>TRBJ1-5|-|TRBV6-2/TRBV6-3|-
TGTGCCAGCAGTTACGAGGGAGGCCGACAGCCCCAGCATTTT
CASSYEGGRQPQHF
>TRBJ2-7|-|TRBV2|TRBD2
TGTGCCAGCAGTGAAGCGAATAGCGGGCCGTACGAGCAGTACTTC
CASSEANSGPYEQYF
>TRBJ2-3|-|TRBV30|TRBD2
TGTGCCTGGAGTTTGGACTCTAGCGGATTTTGGGGAGATACGCAGTATTTT
CAWSLDSSGFWGDTQYF
>TRBJ2-1|few|TRBV5-1|TRBD2
TGCGCCAGCAGCTTCACGTCAACTAGCGGGAGCGGCAATGAGCAGTTCTTC
CASSFTSTSGSGNEQFF
>TRBJ2-7|few|TRBV2|-
TGTGCCAGCAGGGAGGACAGCGTTCGTTCCTACGAGCAGTACTTC
CASREDSVRSYEQYF
>TRBJ2-6|-|TRBV27|TRBD2
TGTGCCAGCAGTTTACAGGGCGGGGGTATATCTGGGGCCAACGTCCTGACTTTC
CASSLQGGGISGANVLTF
>TRBJ2-5|-|TRBV6-5|-
TGTGCCAGCAGCCCAGGGGGGCCCCATGACGAGACCCAGTACTTC
CASSPGGPHDETQYF
>TRBJ2-5|few|TRBV5-1|TRBD1
TGCGCCAGCAGTTCAACAGGGGGATACACTCAAGAGACCCAGTACTTC
CASSSTGGYTQETQYF
>TRBJ2-1|-|TRBV5-4|TRBD1
TGTGCCAGCAGCCCGGACAGGGGGTCCTACAATGAGCAGTTCTTC
CASSPDRGSYNEQFF
>TRBJ2-1|-|TRBV6-6|-
TGTGCCAGCAGTTTACCTTCTCCTAACAATGAGCAGTTCTTC
CASSLPSPNNEQFF
>TRBJ2-7|-|TRBV10-3|TRBD1
TGTGCCATCAGTGAGTCTGGACAGGGAGTGGCCGAGCAGTACTTC
CAISESGQGVAEQYF
>TRBJ1-3|-|TRBV7-8|-
TGTGCCAGCAGCCTCCGTGACACCATATATTTT
CASSLRDTIYF
>TRBJ1-1|-|TRBV4-2|-
TGTGCCAGCAGCCAGGGGAATGACAGGAACACTGAAGCTTTCTTT
CASSQGNDRNTEAFF
>TRBJ1-6|few|TRBV2|TRBD1
TGTGCCAGCGTACGACAGGGGGACAATTCACCCCTCCACTTT
CASVRQGDNSPLHF
>TRBJ1-2|-|TRBV9|-
TGTGCCAGCAGCTCAGGAGGGACGCCCGTGAGAGGCTACACCTTC
CASSSGGTPVRGYTF
>TRBJ2-5|-|TRBV3-1/TRBV3-2|TRBD2
TGTGCCAGCATCTCAACTAGCGGGAGGGGAGAGACCCAGTACTTC
CASISTSGRGETQYF
>TRBJ1-6|-|TRBV19|TRBD1
TGTGCCAGTAGCGGGACAGGGGGATCGTCACCCCTCCACTTT
CASSGTGGSSPLHF
>TRBJ1-4|-|TRBV28|TRBD1
TGTGCCAGCAGTTTATTTGGCAGGGGGGCGACTAATGAAAAACTGTTTTTT
CASSLFGRGATNEKLFF
>TRBJ2-1|-|TRBV9|TRBD1
TGTGCCAGCAGCCCGCAGGGACAGGCCATGGGGGGTGAGCAGTTCTTC
CASSPQGQAMGGEQFF
>TRBJ2-3|-|TRBV7-3|-
TGTGCCAGCAGCTTAGGTAGCGCTCCCACAGATACGCAGTATTTT
CASSLGSAPTDTQYF
>TRBJ2-2|-|TRBV7-6|TRBD2
TGTGCCAGCAGCCTAGCGGCGGGGGGGCAACATGTCGGGGAGCTGTTTTTT
CASSLAAGGQHVGELFF
>TRBJ1-1|-|TRBV29-1|-
TGCAGCGGAACAGGCGTGAACACTGAAGCTTTCTTT
CSGTGVNTEAFF
>TRBJ2-5|-|TRBV6-5|-
TGTGCCAGCTCCGCAGGGGAGACCCAGTACTTC
CASSAGETQYF
>TRBJ2-4|-|TRBV20-1|-
TGCAGTGCTAGGCGGGAAGTCCCCGGGTACTTC
CSARREVPGYF
>TRBJ2-3|-|TRBV19|TRBD1
TGTGCCAGTAGTAGCCGTCGGGGACAGGCGCTAAGCACAGATACGCAGTATTTT
CASSSRRGQALSTDTQYF
>TRBJ1-3|-|TRBV12-3/TRBV12-4|-
TGTGCCAGCAGGGGGCAAGGAAACACCATATATTTT
CASRGQGNTIYF